This T cell receptor (beta chain) was sequenced during a study of blood T cells in healthy people across ages. Study outcomes and limitations: Aged donors had fewer naive CD4+ cells and lower diversity than long-lived donors.

The germline gives CDR1 MNHNS, CDR2 SASEGT. Trimming cost V 7 bases and J 4 bases; bases outside gene matches: 6. The CDR3 has 15 amino acids. In regard to this clonotype: Its antigen is not identified.

All donors came from Russia, were Caucasian and healthy, and spanned ages roughly 6 to 95. For the second PCR, which ran for roughly 7 to 11 cycles, a sample-barcoded 5' primer and a J-beta primer mix were used. Each cDNA molecule received a tag from a template-switch adaptor that had 12 random nucleotides. TCRdb redid the calling of the 5' RACE reads with MiXCR, one entry per CDR3 protein. The sample consists of approximately 600,000 distinct CDR3 sequences, approximately 59% of them appearing once. This chain uses TRBV6-1 with TRBJ1-4; 10 bases match TRBD1. The source material was blood. The TCR comes from a man in his 60s in good health. CDR3 region: CASTRQGASNEKLFF. In DNA, the CDR3 is TGTGCCAGCACCAGACAGGGGGCGAGTAATGAAAAACTGTTTTTT.